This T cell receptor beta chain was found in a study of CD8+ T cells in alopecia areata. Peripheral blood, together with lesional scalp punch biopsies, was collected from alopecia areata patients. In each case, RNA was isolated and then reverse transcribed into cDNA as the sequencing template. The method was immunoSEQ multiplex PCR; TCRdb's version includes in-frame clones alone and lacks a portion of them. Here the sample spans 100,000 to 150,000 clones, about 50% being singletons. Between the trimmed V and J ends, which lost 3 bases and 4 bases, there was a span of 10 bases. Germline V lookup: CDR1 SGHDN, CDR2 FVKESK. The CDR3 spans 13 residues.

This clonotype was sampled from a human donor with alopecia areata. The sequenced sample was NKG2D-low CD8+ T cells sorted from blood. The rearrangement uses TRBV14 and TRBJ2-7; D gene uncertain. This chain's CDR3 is CASSQVDEYEQYF. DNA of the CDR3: TGTGCCAGCAGCCAGGTAGACGAGTACGAGCAGTACTTC. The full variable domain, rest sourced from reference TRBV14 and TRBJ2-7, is EAGVTQFPSHSVIEKGQTVTLRCDPISGHDNLYWYRRVMGKEIKFLLHFVKESKQDESGMPNNRFLAERTGGTYSTLKVQPAELEDSGVYFCASSQVDEYEQYFGPGTRLTVT.